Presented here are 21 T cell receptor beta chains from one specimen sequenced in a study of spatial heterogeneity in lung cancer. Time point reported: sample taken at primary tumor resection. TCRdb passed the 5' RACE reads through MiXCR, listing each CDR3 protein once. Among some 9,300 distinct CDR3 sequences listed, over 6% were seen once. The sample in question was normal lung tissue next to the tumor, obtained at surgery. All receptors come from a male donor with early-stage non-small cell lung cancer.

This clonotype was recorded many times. CDR3 coding DNA: TGCAGCGTTGTTACGGGGGGCACAGATACGCAGTATTTT. Its protein product is CSVVTGGTDTQYF. V and J are TRBV29-1 and TRBJ2-3, with TRBD2 as a possible D gene (6 bases). V shed 4 bases and J shed 1 base, with 9 bases lying between them. The CDR3 consists of 13 residues. Per germline, CDR1 SQVTM and CDR2 ANQGSEA.

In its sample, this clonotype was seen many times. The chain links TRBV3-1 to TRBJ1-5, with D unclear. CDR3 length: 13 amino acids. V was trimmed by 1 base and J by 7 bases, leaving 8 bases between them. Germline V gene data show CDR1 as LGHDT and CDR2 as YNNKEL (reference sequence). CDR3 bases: TGTGCCAGCAGCCAAGGCGTATCGCAGCCCCAGCATTTT. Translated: CASSQGVSQPQHF.

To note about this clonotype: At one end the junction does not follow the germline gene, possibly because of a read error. CDR3 in amino acids: CAGYGGNYSYTF. The DNA for the CDR3 is TGTGCCGGATACGGGGGTAACTATAGCTACACCTTC. The J gene is TRBJ1-2, the V gene TRBV10-3; tentatively, D is TRBD1 (5 bases). Germline V gene data show CDR1 as ENHRY and CDR2 as SYGVKD. This CDR3 comprises 12 residues.

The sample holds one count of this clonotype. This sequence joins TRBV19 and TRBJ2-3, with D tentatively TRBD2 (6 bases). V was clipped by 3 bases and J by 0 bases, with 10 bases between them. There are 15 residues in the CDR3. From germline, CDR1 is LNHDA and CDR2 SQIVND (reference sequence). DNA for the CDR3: TGTGCCAGTAGTATTCAACGGGGGAGCACAGATACGCAGTATTTT. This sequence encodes CASSIQRGSTDTQYF.

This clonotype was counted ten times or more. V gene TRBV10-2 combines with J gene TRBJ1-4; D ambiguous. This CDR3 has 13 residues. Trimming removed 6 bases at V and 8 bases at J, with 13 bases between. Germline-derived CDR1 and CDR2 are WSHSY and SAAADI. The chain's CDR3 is CASSQAPLEKLFF. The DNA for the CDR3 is TGCGCCAGCAGCCAAGCCCCCCTCGAAAAACTGTTTTTT.

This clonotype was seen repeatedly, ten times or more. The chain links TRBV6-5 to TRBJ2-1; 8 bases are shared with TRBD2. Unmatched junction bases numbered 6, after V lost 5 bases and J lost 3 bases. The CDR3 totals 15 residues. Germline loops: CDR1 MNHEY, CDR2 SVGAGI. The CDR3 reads CASSLAGPGYNEQFF. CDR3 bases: TGTGCCAGCAGTCTAGCGGGCCCGGGCTACAATGAGCAGTTCTTC.

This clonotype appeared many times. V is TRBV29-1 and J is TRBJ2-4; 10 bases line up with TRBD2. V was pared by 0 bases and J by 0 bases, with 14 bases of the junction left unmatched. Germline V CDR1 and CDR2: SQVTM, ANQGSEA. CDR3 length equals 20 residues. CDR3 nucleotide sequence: TGCAGCGTTGAAGATCGGGGAGCTAGCGGGAGCCGACTAGCCAAAAACATTCAGTACTTC. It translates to CSVEDRGASGSRLAKNIQYF.

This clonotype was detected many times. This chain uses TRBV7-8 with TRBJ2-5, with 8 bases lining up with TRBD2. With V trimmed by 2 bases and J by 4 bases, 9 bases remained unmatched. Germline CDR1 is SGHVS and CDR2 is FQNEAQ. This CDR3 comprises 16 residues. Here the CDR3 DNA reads TGTGCCAGCAGCTTAACCGGGGGGGCCTTCGTAGAGACCCAGTACTTC. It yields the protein CASSLTGGAFVETQYF.

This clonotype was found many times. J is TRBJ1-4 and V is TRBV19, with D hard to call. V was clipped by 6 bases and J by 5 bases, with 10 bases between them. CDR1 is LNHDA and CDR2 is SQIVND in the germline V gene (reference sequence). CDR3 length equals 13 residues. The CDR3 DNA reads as TGTGCCAGTAGGGGAAAGGAAAATGAAAAACTGTTTTTT. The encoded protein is CASRGKENEKLFF. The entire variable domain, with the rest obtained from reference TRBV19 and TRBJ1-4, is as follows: DGGITQSPKYLFRKEGQNVTLSCEQNLNHDAMYWYRQDPGQGLRLIYYSQIVNDFQKGDIAEGYSVSREKKESFPLTVTSAQKNPTAFYLCASRGKENEKLFFGSGTQLSVL.

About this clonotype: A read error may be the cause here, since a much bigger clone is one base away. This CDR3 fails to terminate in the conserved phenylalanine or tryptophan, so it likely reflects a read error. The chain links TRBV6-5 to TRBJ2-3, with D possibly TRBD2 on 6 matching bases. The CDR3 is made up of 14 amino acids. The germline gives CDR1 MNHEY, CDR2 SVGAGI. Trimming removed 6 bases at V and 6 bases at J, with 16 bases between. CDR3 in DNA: TGTGCCAGCAGATCGGAGGGATCCGGGGATACGCAGTATTAT. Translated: CASRSEGSGDTQYY.

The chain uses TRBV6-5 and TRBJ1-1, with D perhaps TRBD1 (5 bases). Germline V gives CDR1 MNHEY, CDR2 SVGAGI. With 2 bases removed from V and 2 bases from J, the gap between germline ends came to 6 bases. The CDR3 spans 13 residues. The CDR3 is CASSYGGNTEAFF. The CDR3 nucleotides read TGTGCCAGCAGTTACGGGGGTAACACTGAAGCTTTCTTT.

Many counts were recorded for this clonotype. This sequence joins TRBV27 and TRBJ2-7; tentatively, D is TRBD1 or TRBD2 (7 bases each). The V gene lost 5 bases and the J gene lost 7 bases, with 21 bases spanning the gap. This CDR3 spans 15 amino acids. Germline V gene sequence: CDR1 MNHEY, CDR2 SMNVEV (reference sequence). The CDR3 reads CASSPQGGNLLEQYF. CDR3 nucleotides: TGTGCCAGCAGTCCCCAGGGGGGGAACTTACTAGAGCAGTACTTC.

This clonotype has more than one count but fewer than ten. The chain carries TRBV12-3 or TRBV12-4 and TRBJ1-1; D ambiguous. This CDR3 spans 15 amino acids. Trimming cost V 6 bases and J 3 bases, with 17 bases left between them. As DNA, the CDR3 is TGTGCCAGCAGGCCTCCCGGGGTCCTTTACACTGAAGCTTTCTTT. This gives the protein CASRPPGVLYTEAFF.

The CDR3: CSARDPWTSGVSGELFF. The CDR3 DNA reads TGCAGTGCTAGAGACCCCTGGACTAGCGGGGTATCCGGGGAGCTGTTTTTT. The chain carries TRBV20-1 and TRBJ2-2; 12 nucleotides match TRBD2. CDR3 length: 17 amino acids. The germline V gene has CDR1 DFQATT and CDR2 SNEGSKA (reference sequence). V lost 0 bases, J lost 6 bases, and 8 bases stayed unmatched.

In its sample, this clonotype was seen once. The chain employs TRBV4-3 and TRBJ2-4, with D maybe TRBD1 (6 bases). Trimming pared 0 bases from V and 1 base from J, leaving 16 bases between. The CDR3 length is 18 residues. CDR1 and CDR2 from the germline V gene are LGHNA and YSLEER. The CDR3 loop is CASSQEWGPRTAKNIQYF. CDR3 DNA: TGCGCCAGCAGCCAAGAGTGGGGGCCCCGGACGGCCAAAAACATTCAGTACTTC.

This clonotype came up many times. CDR3 residues: CASSYSDRQETQYF. CDR3 sequence (DNA): TGTGCCAGCAGTTACTCGGACAGACAAGAGACCCAGTACTTC. The chain recombines TRBV6-2 or TRBV6-3 with TRBJ2-5; a possible D gene is TRBD1 (6 bases). This CDR3 region has 14 residues. The V end lost 0 bases, the J end lost 2 bases, and 7 bases lay between the germline ends. CDR1 is MNHEY and CDR2 is SVGEGT in the germline V gene.

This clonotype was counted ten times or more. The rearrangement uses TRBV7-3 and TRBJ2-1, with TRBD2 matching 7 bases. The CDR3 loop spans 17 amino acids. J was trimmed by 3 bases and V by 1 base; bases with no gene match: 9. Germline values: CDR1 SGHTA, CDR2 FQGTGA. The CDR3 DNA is TGTGCCAGCAGCTTAAGGGGCTCTAGCGGAGGCTACAATGAGCAGTTCTTC. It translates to CASSLRGSSGGYNEQFF.

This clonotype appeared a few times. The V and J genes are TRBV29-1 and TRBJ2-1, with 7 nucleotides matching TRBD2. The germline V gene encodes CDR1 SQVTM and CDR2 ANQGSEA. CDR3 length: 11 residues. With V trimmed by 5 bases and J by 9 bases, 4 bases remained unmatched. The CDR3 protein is CSVRREIEQFF. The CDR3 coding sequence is TGCAGCGTTCGGCGGGAGATTGAGCAGTTCTTC.

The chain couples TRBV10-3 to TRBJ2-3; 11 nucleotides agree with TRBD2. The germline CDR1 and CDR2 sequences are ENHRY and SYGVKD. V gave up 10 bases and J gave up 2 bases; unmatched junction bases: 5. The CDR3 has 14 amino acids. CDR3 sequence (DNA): TGTGCCACTAGCGGGGGGACCCCCACAGATACGCAGTATTTT. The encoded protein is CATSGGTPTDTQYF.

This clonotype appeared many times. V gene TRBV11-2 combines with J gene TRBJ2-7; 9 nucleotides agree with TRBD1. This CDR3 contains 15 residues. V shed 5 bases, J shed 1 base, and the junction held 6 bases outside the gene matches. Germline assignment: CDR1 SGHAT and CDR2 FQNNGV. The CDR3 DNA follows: TGTGCCAGCAGCCTAAACAGGGGGCCATCCTACGAGCAGTACTTC. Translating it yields CASSLNRGPSYEQYF. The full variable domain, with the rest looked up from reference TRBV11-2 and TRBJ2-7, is EAGVAQSPRYKIIEKRQSVAFWCNPISGHATLYWYQQILGQGPKLLIQFQNNGVVDDSQLPKDRFSAERLKGVDSTLKIQPAKLEDSAVYLCASSLNRGPSYEQYFGPGTRLTVT.

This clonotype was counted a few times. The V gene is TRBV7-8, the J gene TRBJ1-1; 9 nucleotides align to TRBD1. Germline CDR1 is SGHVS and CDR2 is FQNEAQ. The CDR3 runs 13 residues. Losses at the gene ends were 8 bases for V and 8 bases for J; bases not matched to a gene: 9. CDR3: CASPGTGPGEAFF. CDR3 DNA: TGTGCCAGCCCCGGGACAGGGCCCGGGGAAGCTTTCTTT. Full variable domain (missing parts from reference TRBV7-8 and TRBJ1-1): GAGVSQSPRYKVAKRGQDVALRCDPISGHVSLFWYQQALGQGPEFLTYFQNEAQLDKSGLPSDRFFAERPEGSVSTLKIQRTQQEDSAVYLCASPGTGPGEAFFGQGTRLTVV.